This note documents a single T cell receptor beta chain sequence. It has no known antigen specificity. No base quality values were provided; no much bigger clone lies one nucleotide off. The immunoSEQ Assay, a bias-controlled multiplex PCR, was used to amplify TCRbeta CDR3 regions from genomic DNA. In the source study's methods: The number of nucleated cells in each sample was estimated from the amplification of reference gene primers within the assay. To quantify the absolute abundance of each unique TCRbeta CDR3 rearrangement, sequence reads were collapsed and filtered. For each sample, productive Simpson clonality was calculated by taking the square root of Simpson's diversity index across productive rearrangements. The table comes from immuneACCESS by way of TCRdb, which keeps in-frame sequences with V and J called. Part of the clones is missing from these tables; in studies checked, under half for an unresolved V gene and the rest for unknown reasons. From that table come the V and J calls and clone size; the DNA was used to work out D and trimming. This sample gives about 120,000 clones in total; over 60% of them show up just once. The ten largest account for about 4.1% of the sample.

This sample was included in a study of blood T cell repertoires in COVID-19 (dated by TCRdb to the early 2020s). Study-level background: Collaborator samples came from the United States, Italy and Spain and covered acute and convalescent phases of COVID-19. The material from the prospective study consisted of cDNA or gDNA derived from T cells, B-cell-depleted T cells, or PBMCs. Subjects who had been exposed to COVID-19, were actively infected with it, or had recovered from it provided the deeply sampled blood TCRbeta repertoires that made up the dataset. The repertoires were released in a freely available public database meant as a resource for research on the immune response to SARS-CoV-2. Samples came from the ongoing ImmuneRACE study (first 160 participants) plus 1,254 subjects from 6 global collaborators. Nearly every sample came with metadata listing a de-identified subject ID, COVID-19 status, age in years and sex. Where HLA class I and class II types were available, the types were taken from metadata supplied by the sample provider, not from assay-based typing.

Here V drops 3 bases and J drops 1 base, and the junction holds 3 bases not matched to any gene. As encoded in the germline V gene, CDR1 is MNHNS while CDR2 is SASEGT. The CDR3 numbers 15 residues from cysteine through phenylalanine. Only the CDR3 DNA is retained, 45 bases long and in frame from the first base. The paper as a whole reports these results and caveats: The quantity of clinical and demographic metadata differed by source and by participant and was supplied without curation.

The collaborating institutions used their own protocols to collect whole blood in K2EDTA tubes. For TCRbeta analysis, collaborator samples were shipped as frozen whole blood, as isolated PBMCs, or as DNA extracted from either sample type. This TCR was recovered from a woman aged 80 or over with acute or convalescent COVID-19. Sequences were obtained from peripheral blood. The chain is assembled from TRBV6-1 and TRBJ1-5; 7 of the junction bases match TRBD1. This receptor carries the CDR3 CASSELGGSNQPQHF. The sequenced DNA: TGTGCCAGCAGTGAGCTAGGGGGCAGCAATCAGCCCCAGCATTTT.